The 21 T cell receptor beta chains reported below all come from one sample, sequenced in a study of Graves' ophthalmopathy and Graves' hyperthyroidism (dated by TCRdb to 2016 to 2018). TCRdb names Illumina HiSeq 2000 as the instrument used. For repertoire sequencing, TCR beta CDR3 regions were amplified from RNA transcripts. HTBI primers and the Qiagen OneStep RT-PCR kit were used in a first-round RT-PCR, which was followed by a second-round multiplex PCR, size selection and purification. TCRdb handled the public reads itself, with Q25 trimming in fastp and clone calling in MiXCR, and kept productive beta chains. CDR3 protein duplicates are merged, each entry listing the most common genes and DNA. This sample has roughly 600,000 distinct CDR3 sequences in its table, and under 45% of those were observed once. About 4.6% of the sample goes to the ten largest clones. The sample consisted of peripheral blood or thyroid tissue (not recorded which). All receptors derive from an adult man with Graves' hyperthyroidism.

The V and J genes are TRBV10-3 and TRBJ2-3, with D maybe TRBD2 (6 bases). The CDR3 is 16 amino acids. Germline V gene sequence: CDR1 ENHRY, CDR2 SYGVKD. Trimming removed 4 bases from V and 6 bases from J, with 20 bases in between. CDR3 in amino acids: CAISGRGGVLRDTQYF. In nucleotides, the CDR3 is TGTGCCATCAGTGGCCGCGGAGGGGTTCTCCGGGATACGCAGTATTTT.

The V and J genes are TRBV9 and TRBJ2-5, with 8 bases that match TRBD1. After removal of 0 bases from V and 4 bases from J, the junction contained 11 bases not matched to a gene. The CDR3 is 17 residues long. Germline CDR1 reads SGDLS; CDR2 reads YYNGEE. CDR3 DNA: TGTGCCAGCAGCGTAGCCGCTGCCGGGACAGGCCGAGAGACCCAGTACTTC. Translated, it gives CASSVAAAGTGRETQYF.

Many counts were recorded for this clonotype. The J gene is TRBJ1-1, the V gene TRBV7-2; D is ambiguous. This CDR3 has 13 amino acids. Germline values: CDR1 SGHTA, CDR2 FQGNSA. Trimming pared 4 bases from V and 9 bases from J, leaving 15 bases between. Here the CDR3 reads CASSSSGRAKAFF. Here the CDR3 DNA reads TGTGCCAGCAGCTCCTCGGGGAGGGCTAAAGCTTTCTTT.

The chain recombines TRBV7-2 with TRBJ2-7; 10 bases agree with TRBD2. The CDR3 has 12 amino acids. The trim removed 8 bases at V and 7 bases at J, leaving 5 bases unmatched. Germline CDR1 reads SGHTA; CDR2 reads FQGNSA. DNA of the CDR3: TGTGCCAGCGGTCAACTAGCGGGAGAGCAGTACTTC. Translated: CASGQLAGEQYF.

The chain couples TRBV4-2 to TRBJ1-5; 7 bases align to TRBD1. Germline V gives CDR1 LGHNA, CDR2 YNFKEQ. J gave up 5 bases and V 0 bases, and 10 bases lay outside the gene matches. The CDR3 runs 17 residues. The CDR3 DNA reads TGTGCCAGCAGCCAAGATCAATTAGGTGACAGGGATCAGCCCCAGCATTTT. Its protein product is CASSQDQLGDRDQPQHF.

This clonotype occurred many times. This sequence joins TRBV4-1 and TRBJ1-5; tentatively, D is TRBD1 (6 bases). The CDR3 has 16 residues. Trimming stripped 5 bases from V and 9 bases from J, with 23 bases between. The germline V gene encodes CDR1 MGHRA and CDR2 YSYEKL. The CDR3 DNA follows: TGCGCCAGCAGCGTCGGGACATATGGTTCCCAATCGCCCCAGCATTTT. Translating gives CASSVGTYGSQSPQHF.

This clonotype occurred many times. The chain uses TRBV24-1 and TRBJ1-1; no definite D call. Trimming pared 7 bases from V and 7 bases from J, leaving 15 bases between. CDR1 is KGHDR, CDR2 SFDVKD, per germline. CDR3 length: 13 residues. The CDR3 here is CATSSRWANEAFF. The CDR3 DNA sequence: TGTGCCACCAGCTCCCGATGGGCCAATGAAGCTTTCTTT.

This clonotype appeared many times. V and J are TRBV6-5 and TRBJ2-7, with a weak D call TRBD1 (6 bases). This CDR3 contains 14 residues. Germline assignment: CDR1 MNHEY and CDR2 SVGAGI. Trimming left V 0 bases short and J 5 bases short, with 11 bases between. The CDR3 loop reads CASSYSTGWDEQYF. The CDR3 bases are TGTGCCAGCAGTTACTCAACAGGGTGGGACGAGCAGTACTTC.

The sample holds many counts of this clonotype. V and J are TRBV6-6 and TRBJ2-7; possible D gene TRBD1, 6 bases. Trimming cost V 8 bases and J 0 bases, with 11 bases left between them. Germline CDR1 and CDR2: MNHNY and SVGAGI (reference sequence). This CDR3 spans 13 amino acids. CDR3 DNA: TGTGCCAGCCTAGGACAGACCTCCTACGAGCAGTACTTC. Translating it yields CASLGQTSYEQYF.

This clonotype was seen repeatedly, ten times or more. DNA for the CDR3: TGCAGTGCTCGACCAGGTCGGGGCGCTGGGACTGAAGCTTTCTTT. Translation gives CSARPGRGAGTEAFF. V is TRBV20-1 and J is TRBJ1-1; tentatively, D is TRBD1 (5 bases). The CDR3 covers 15 residues. Per germline, CDR1 DFQATT and CDR2 SNEGSKA (reference sequence). V dropped 5 bases and J dropped 5 bases, with 21 bases sitting between them.

The chain recombines TRBV3-1 with TRBJ1-4, with D tentatively TRBD1 (5 bases). Per germline, CDR1 LGHDT and CDR2 YNNKEL (reference sequence). This CDR3 has 16 amino acids. Trimming took 0 bases from V and 9 from J, leaving 17 bases between them. The CDR3 loop is CASSQETGPQWKKLFF. DNA of the CDR3: TGTGCCAGCAGCCAAGAGACGGGGCCTCAGTGGAAAAAACTGTTTTTT. The complete variable domain, with remaining parts taken from reference TRBV3-1 and TRBJ1-4, reads DTAVSQTPKYLVTQMGNDKSIKCEQNLGHDTMYWYKQDSKKFLKIMFSYNNKELIINETVPNRFSPKSPDKAHLNLHINSLELGDSAVYFCASSQETGPQWKKLFFGSGTQLSVL.

This clonotype was recorded at least ten times. The chain recombines TRBV25-1 with TRBJ1-5; D perhaps matches TRBD1 (5 bases). V was pared by 2 bases and J by 5 bases, with 10 bases between. From germline, CDR1 is MGHDK and CDR2 SYGVNS. The CDR3 is made up of 14 amino acids. The CDR3 nucleotides read TGTGCCAGCAGTGAACAGGGAGGCGATCAGCCCCAGCATTTT. Translation gives CASSEQGGDQPQHF.

This clonotype was recorded many times. The rearrangement links TRBV29-1 to TRBJ2-7; TRBD1 might be the D (5 bases). Germline V gene lookup returns CDR1 SQVTM and CDR2 ANQGSEA. The CDR3 spans 13 residues. V was trimmed by 4 bases and J by 3 bases, leaving 13 bases between them. The CDR3 loop is CSVAQTVGYEQYF. Written as DNA, the CDR3 is TGCAGCGTTGCCCAGACAGTCGGCTACGAGCAGTACTTC.

This chain connects TRBV29-1 to TRBJ2-1; 12 bases are a match to TRBD2. The V gene end was trimmed by 1 base and the J gene end by 10 bases; junction bases not matched to a gene: 5. The CDR3 spans 14 residues. The germline V gene has CDR1 SQVTM and CDR2 ANQGSEA. CDR3 loop: CSVEGLAGGREQFF. In DNA, the CDR3 is TGCAGCGTTGAAGGCCTAGCGGGAGGGAGGGAGCAGTTCTTC.

This clonotype was counted at least ten times. The chain couples TRBV5-8 to TRBJ2-7, with TRBD2 matching over 8 bases. CDR3 length: 12 amino acids. In germline, CDR1 is SGHTS, CDR2 YDEGEE. J lost 9 bases, V lost 3 bases, and 5 bases had no gene match. The chain's CDR3 is CASSSLAGRQYF. In DNA form, the CDR3 reads TGTGCCAGCAGCTCCTTAGCGGGAAGGCAGTACTTC.

This chain joins TRBV12-3 or TRBV12-4 and TRBJ2-3; TRBD2 might be the D (6 bases). This CDR3 region has 15 residues. V dropped 5 bases and J dropped 4 bases, with 16 bases sitting between them. CDR3 bases: TGTGCCAGCAGTGGGGTTAGCGGTACGGCAGATACGCAGTATTTT. Translation gives CASSGVSGTADTQYF.

CDR3 coding DNA: TGTGCCAGCAGTCCGGGACAGCCCTCTGGGGCCAACGTCCTGACTTTC. Translation gives CASSPGQPSGANVLTF. The rearrangement joins TRBV7-3 to TRBJ2-6; 7 nucleotides align to TRBD1. This CDR3 is built from 16 residues. Trimming took 6 bases from V and 0 from J; bases not matched to a gene: 5. Germline V gene data show CDR1 as SGHTA and CDR2 as FQGTGA.

The sample holds many counts of this clonotype. V and J are TRBV7-2 and TRBJ2-5; TRBD2 aligns across 10 bases. The CDR3 runs 16 residues. Germline lookup yields CDR1 SGHTA and CDR2 FQGNSA. The J segment lost 5 bases and the V segment lost 3 bases, leaving 9 bases of the junction unmatched. Here the CDR3 reads CASSFQAGGHRETQYF. The CDR3 nucleotides are TGTGCCAGCAGCTTCCAAGCGGGGGGGCACCGTGAGACCCAGTACTTC.

The J gene is TRBJ2-4, the V gene TRBV20-1; D gene ambiguous. The CDR3 runs to 13 residues. The V end was cut by 5 bases, the J end by 0 bases, with 8 bases between. Germline CDR1 and CDR2: DFQATT and SNEGSKA (reference sequence). The CDR3 here is CSAVWGAKNIQYF. The CDR3 DNA reads TGCAGTGCTGTCTGGGGAGCCAAAAACATTCAGTACTTC.

This clonotype was found many times. The chain links TRBV5-6 to TRBJ2-6; D ambiguous. Germline assignment: CDR1 SGHDT and CDR2 YYEEEE. Trimming stripped 2 bases from V and 7 bases from J, with 10 bases between. CDR3 size: 14 residues. DNA of the CDR3: TGTGCCAGCAGCTTCACGAGGCGAGCCAACGTCCTGACTTTC. It translates to CASSFTRRANVLTF.

This clonotype was seen ten or more times. The V call is TRBV12-3 or TRBV12-4, the J call TRBJ2-7, with D possibly being TRBD1 (5 bases). Trimming left V 3 bases short and J 4 bases short, with 13 bases between. This CDR3 region has 14 residues. The CDR3 DNA reads as TGTGCCAGCAGTTTGTTAGGGGTAGGTTACGAGCAGTACTTC. Its translation: CASSLLGVGYEQYF.